This T cell receptor beta chain stems from a study of beta chain features in type 1 diabetes. The CDR3 runs to 15 residues. V shed 3 bases, J shed 7 bases, and the junction held 8 bases outside the gene matches. The V gene's germline CDR1 is SGDLS and CDR2 YYNGEE. CD4+ naive, central memory, regulatory and stem cell-like memory subsets were isolated by sorting on CD45RO/CCR7/CD25/CD127/CD95/CD27. As every portion of the isolated RNA was reverse transcribed, the sequencing read expressed TCRB transcripts. Clones were sequenced by immunoSEQ multiplex PCR, and TCRdb holds only the in-frame ones, with some missing. The profile shows around 250,000 clones, 13% to 15% of them singletons.

This receptor was obtained from a woman aged 40-49 years in good health. The sequenced sample was naive CD4+ T cells from blood. The chain carries TRBV9 and TRBJ2-1; 9 positions match TRBD2. The CDR3 loop reads CASSGGGGLRNEQFF. The CDR3 DNA reads as TGTGCCAGCAGCGGCGGGGGGGGATTGAGGAATGAGCAGTTCTTC.